This T cell receptor (beta chain) was obtained from a study of lymphopenia after photon versus proton radiotherapy. Overall study results and limits: A bigger post-nadir fall in TCR diversity correlated inversely with survival time in deceased patients. Authors raise, but do not show, better survival with proton therapy.

V was clipped by 0 bases and J by 5 bases, with 9 bases between them. CDR3 length equals 14 residues. CDR1 and CDR2 (germline): SGHRS, YFSETQ. With regard to this clone: The antigen is not known.

TCRdb's table, derived via immunoSEQ multiplex PCR, lists solely in-frame clones and lacks some. The sample consists of about 24,000 clones, 75% to 90% of them appearing once. The J gene is TRBJ2-1, the V gene TRBV5-1, with D perhaps TRBD1 (5 bases). This specimen consisted of peripheral blood, obtained from a patient treated with photon-based radiotherapy. The source is a man aged 40-49 years with gastric cancer. CDR3 in DNA: TGCGCCAGCAGCTTGGGCAGCAGGGACAATGAGCAGTTCTTC. Translated: CASSLGSRDNEQFF.